Shown below are 10 T cell receptor beta chains from a single sample sequenced in a study of cytomegalovirus exposure and HLA in healthy donors. This PCR relied on a set of 60 Vbeta primers and 13 Jbeta primers. Method: immunoSEQ multiplex PCR; TCRdb's copy keeps in-frame clones and lacks some. Of approximately 120,000 clones in the sample, less than 80% were seen once. Sequences were obtained from PBMCs. These receptors were obtained from a woman between 50 and 59 years old in good health and CMV-seropositive.

V is TRBV23-1 and J is TRBJ2-5, with a tentative D call TRBD2 (5 bases). TRBV23-1 is marked as an open reading frame, function uncertain. Trimming cost V 1 base and J 8 bases, with 26 bases left between them. The CDR3 spans 18 residues. The CDR3 loop is CASSQFRAFALVFDTQYF. The CDR3 DNA is TGCGCCAGCAGTCAATTTCGGGCCTTCGCACTAGTCTTCGATACCCAGTACTTC.

The CDR3 DNA reads TGTGCCAGTAGTAATACAGGGGATGGCACAGATACGCAGTATTTT. Protein product: CASSNTGDGTDTQYF. The rearrangement joins TRBV19 to TRBJ2-3, with 7 bases lining up with TRBD1. Per germline, CDR1 LNHDA and CDR2 SQIVND (reference sequence). V lost 4 bases, J lost 1 base, and 5 bases stayed unmatched. The CDR3 has 15 amino acids.

In this sample, this clone turned up a few times. The V call is TRBV2, the J call TRBJ1-4; D is possibly TRBD1 (6 bases). Trimming took off 1 base at V and 7 bases at J, with 13 bases between the two ends. The CDR3 runs 15 residues. Germline V gene lookup returns CDR1 SNHLY and CDR2 FYNNEI. In nucleotides, the CDR3 is TGTGCCAGCAGTGAAGGGGACACTCTGGGTGAAAAACTGTTTTTT. Amino acid sequence: CASSEGDTLGEKLFF.

The V call is TRBV7-2, the J call TRBJ2-7; 8 bases align to TRBD1. The junction had 1 base not matched to a gene; V was cut back by 2 bases and J by 4 bases. The CDR3 spans 13 residues. Germline V gene data show CDR1 as SGHTA and CDR2 as FQGNSA. CDR3 coding DNA: TGTGCCAGCAGCTTAAACAGGGGGTACGAGCAGTACTTC. It is translated as CASSLNRGYEQYF.

The rearrangement links TRBV7-9 to TRBJ2-3; 10 nucleotides line up with TRBD2. J gave up 5 bases and V 3 bases, and 8 bases lay outside the gene matches. The CDR3 length is 16 residues. The V gene's germline CDR1 is SEHNR and CDR2 FQNEAQ (reference sequence). The CDR3 reads CASSFPPGLAIDTQYF. For the CDR3, the DNA is TGTGCCAGCAGCTTCCCCCCGGGACTAGCGATAGATACGCAGTATTTT.

The rearrangement uses TRBV7-9 and TRBJ2-7; perhaps TRBD1 as D (6 bases). Trimming pared 3 bases from V and 0 bases from J, leaving 12 bases between. Germline-derived CDR1 and CDR2 are SEHNR and FQNEAQ (reference sequence). The CDR3 has 15 amino acids. This CDR3 reads CASSFSQGSSYEQYF. Written as DNA, the CDR3 is TGTGCCAGCAGCTTCTCACAGGGTTCCTCCTACGAGCAGTACTTC.

This clone was seen a single time. In nucleotides, the CDR3 is TGTGCCAGCAGTCAAGGACTAGCGGGAGGGGGGGAGACCCAGTACTTC. Protein product: CASSQGLAGGGETQYF. The V call is TRBV5-5, the J call TRBJ2-5; 15 bases line up with TRBD2. Germline V gives CDR1 SGHKS, CDR2 YYEKEE (reference sequence). The CDR3 totals 16 residues. Germline trimming cut 5 bases from V and 5 bases from J; bases unmatched to any gene: 7.

This chain joins TRBV27 and TRBJ2-5, with TRBD1 matching over 7 bases. TRBJ2-7 explains the end of the DNA better; the J call may be wrong. From germline, CDR1 is MNHEY and CDR2 SMNVEV (reference sequence). CDR3 length equals 15 residues. CDR3 in amino acids: CASSPAPGQSYEQYF. The CDR3 nucleotides are TGTGCCAGCAGCCCTGCGCCGGGACAGTCCTACGAGCAGTACTTC.

The chain employs TRBV7-2 and TRBJ1-2; tentative D call: TRBD1 (5 bases). Germline-derived CDR1 and CDR2 are SGHTA and FQGNSA. Trimming cost V 1 base and J 4 bases, with 13 bases left between them. This CDR3 is 15 amino acids long. This CDR3 reads CASSLGQGGLYGYTF. The CDR3 bases are TGTGCCAGCAGCTTAGGCCAGGGTGGGCTCTATGGCTACACCTTC.

The CDR3 sequence is CASSLGGSSGYGYTF. Here the CDR3 DNA reads TGCGCCAGCAGCTTGGGGGGCTCGAGTGGCTATGGCTACACCTTC. The rearrangement joins TRBV5-1 to TRBJ1-2; perhaps TRBD1 as D (5 bases). Trimming took 0 bases from V and 4 from J, leaving 13 bases between them. There are 15 residues in the CDR3. Germline V CDR1 and CDR2: SGHRS, YFSETQ.